One sample yielded the 32 T cell receptor beta chains listed below, sequenced in a study of regulatory T cells in long-lasting Graves disease. Time point indicated: persistent/refractory GD, antithyroid drugs over 5 years with positive TRAb. With RNA extracted from PBMCs as input, the TCR library was made. Libraries of TCR beta came from iRepertoire HTBI primers plus Arm-PCR of CDR3 regions. Each CDR3 protein is one row after TCRdb ran MiXCR on the multiplex PCR reads. Among 430,000 or so distinct CDR3 sequences listed, over 20% were seen once. Sequencing was performed on peripheral blood mononuclear cells (PBMCs), taken when the disease was refractory, from a patient treated with antithyroid drugs. Every receptor here comes from a female donor with Graves disease.

Of note for this clonotype: A read error may account for a junction end that differs from germline. The chain uses TRBV5-1 and TRBJ2-7; D is unclear. Germline CDR1 reads SGHRS; CDR2 reads YFSETQ. CDR3 size: 11 residues. The CDR3 here is CASRSAYEQCF. As DNA, the CDR3 is TGCGCCAGCAGGAGCGCCTACGAGCAGTGCTTC.

The sample holds a few counts of this clonotype. The V and J genes are TRBV7-6 and TRBJ1-4, with D possibly matching TRBD1 (5 bases). Trimming stripped 5 bases from V and 7 bases from J, with 17 bases between. Germline V gives CDR1 SGHVS, CDR2 FNYEAQ. The CDR3 covers 15 residues. The CDR3 spells CASSPSGGAGEKLFF. The CDR3, as DNA: TGTGCCAGCAGCCCTTCAGGCGGGGCCGGTGAAAAACTGTTTTTT.

The chain employs TRBV5-8 and TRBJ1-1; tentatively, D is TRBD1 (6 bases). The CDR3 consists of 15 residues. Looked up from germline, CDR1 is SGHTS and CDR2 is YDEGEE. With 4 bases removed from V and 4 bases from J, the gap between germline ends came to 17 bases. The CDR3 bases are TGTGCCAGCAGCGCAAAACCAACAGGGTTCACTGAAGCTTTCTTT. It yields the protein CASSAKPTGFTEAFF.

This clonotype was observed at least ten times. The V call is TRBV6-5, the J call TRBJ2-7, with a weak D call TRBD1 (6 bases). Germline V gene data show CDR1 as MNHEY and CDR2 as SVGAGI. This CDR3 comprises 15 residues. Trimming took 0 bases from V and 3 from J, leaving 12 bases between them. CDR3 nucleotide sequence: TGTGCCAGCAGTTACTCGAGGGGGTGGAACTACGAGCAGTACTTC. This sequence encodes CASSYSRGWNYEQYF.

This clonotype was seen repeatedly, ten times or more. V and J are TRBV2 and TRBJ1-6, with D unclear. CDR3 size: 13 residues. Trimming took off 5 bases at V and 7 bases at J, with 9 bases between the two ends. The germline V gene has CDR1 SNHLY and CDR2 FYNNEI. The CDR3 spells CASSIGGNSPLHF. In DNA form, the CDR3 reads TGTGCCAGCAGTATAGGAGGCAATTCACCCCTCCACTTT.

This clonotype was seen ten or more times. V is TRBV11-1 and J is TRBJ1-1; TRBD1 might be the D (6 bases). The CDR3 spans 16 residues. The V and J ends lost 5 bases and 1 base respectively, with 17 bases between them. Germline CDR1 is SGHAT and CDR2 is FQDESV (reference sequence). The CDR3, as DNA: TGTGCCAGCAGCCATTTGGGGGGCAGGACGAACACTGAAGCTTTCTTT. Amino acid sequence: CASSHLGGRTNTEAFF. Full variable domain (missing parts from reference TRBV11-1 and TRBJ1-1): EAEVAQSPRYKITEKSQAVAFWCDPISGHATLYWYRQILGQGPELLVQFQDESVVDDSQLPKDRFSAERLKGVDSTLKIQPAELGDSAMYLCASSHLGGRTNTEAFFGQGTRLTVV.

This clonotype showed up many times. The chain uses TRBV6-5 and TRBJ1-5; D unresolved. Germline loops: CDR1 MNHEY, CDR2 SVGAGI. V gave up 0 bases and J gave up 0 bases, with 6 bases separating them. CDR3 length: 15 residues. The CDR3 DNA is TGTGCCAGCAGTTACTCTCGCCATAGCAATCAGCCCCAGCATTTT. It specifies CASSYSRHSNQPQHF.

This clonotype was seen only a few times. The rearrangement uses TRBV30 and TRBJ2-5, with 9 positions matching TRBD2. V shed 2 bases and J 1 base; nucleotides not matched to a gene: 5. This CDR3 region has 15 residues. Germline values: CDR1 GTSNPN, CDR2 SVGIG (reference sequence). CDR3 DNA sequence: TGTGCCTGGAGTCTAATACTAGCGGGCCAAGAGACCCAGTACTTC. Protein: CAWSLILAGQETQYF.

As for this clonotype: The junction shows a germline mismatch at one end, possibly a read error. The chain recombines TRBV19 with TRBJ2-7; D is perhaps TRBD1 or TRBD2 (5 bases each). This CDR3 has 15 amino acids. Germline V gene lookup returns CDR1 LNHDA and CDR2 SQIVND (reference sequence). CDR3 residues: CASSIGADMLYEQYF. The CDR3 DNA reads as TGTGCCAGCAGTATCGGGGCAGATATGCTGTACGAGCAGTACTTC. Variable domain in full (rest from reference TRBV19 and TRBJ2-7): DGGITQSPKYLFRKEGQNVTLSCEQNLNHDAMYWYRQDPGQGLRLIYYSQIVNDFQKGDIAEGYSVSREKKESFPLTVTSAQKNPTAFYLCASSIGADMLYEQYFGPGTRLTVT.

This clonotype was seen ten or more times. This sequence joins TRBV29-1 and TRBJ2-5; tentative D call: TRBD2 (7 bases). Per germline, CDR1 SQVTM and CDR2 ANQGSEA. This CDR3 contains 15 residues. The V end lost 3 bases, the J end lost 1 base, and 15 bases lay between the germline ends. The CDR3 here is CSVEGARGIQETQYF. CDR3 nucleotides: TGCAGCGTTGAGGGGGCGCGGGGGATCCAAGAGACCCAGTACTTC.

The sample holds many counts of this clonotype. The rearrangement uses TRBV20-1 and TRBJ2-2, with D uncertain. CDR1 and CDR2 from the germline V gene are DFQATT and SNEGSKA (reference sequence). The CDR3 loop spans 15 amino acids. V dropped 0 bases and J dropped 7 bases, with 15 bases sitting between them. Here the CDR3 DNA reads TGCAGTGCTAGAGACGTCCTTTCGCTGGGCGGGGAGCTGTTTTTT. Amino acid sequence: CSARDVLSLGGELFF.

V usage is TRBV28 and J usage is TRBJ2-1; 7 nucleotides align to TRBD2. J lost 4 bases, V lost 8 bases, and 11 bases had no gene match. The CDR3 covers 15 residues. In germline, CDR1 is MDHEN, CDR2 SYDVKM. The CDR3 DNA follows: TGTGCCAGCCGAACCGGGGCTAGCGGTTACAATGAGCAGTTCTTC. It is translated as CASRTGASGYNEQFF.

V is TRBV28 and J is TRBJ2-3; 7 positions match TRBD1. With V trimmed by 7 bases and J by 4 bases, 14 bases remained unmatched. The germline CDR1 and CDR2 sequences are MDHEN and SYDVKM. This CDR3 contains 16 residues. The CDR3 DNA reads TGTGCCAGCACTACCACGACAGGGTTGGGGGCAGATACGCAGTATTTT. Its protein is CASTTTTGLGADTQYF.

The gene calls are TRBV2 and TRBJ1-5, with 7 positions matching TRBD1. The CDR3 covers 15 residues. Germline V lookup: CDR1 SNHLY, CDR2 FYNNEI. After removal of 4 bases from V and 7 bases from J, the junction contained 10 bases not matched to a gene. The CDR3 DNA reads TGTGCCAGCAGTGGGAGGACAGGAGTAAACCAGCCCCAGCATTTT. Its translation is CASSGRTGVNQPQHF.

The chain employs TRBV20-1 and TRBJ2-7; D is perhaps TRBD1 (6 bases). The CDR3 runs 12 residues. The germline V gene encodes CDR1 DFQATT and CDR2 SNEGSKA (reference sequence). Trimming cost V 6 bases and J 3 bases, with 12 bases left between them. The CDR3: CSAGRQVYEQYF. The DNA of the CDR3 is TGCAGTGCAGGCCGACAGGTCTACGAGCAGTACTTC.

The table lists this clonotype with many counts. The CDR3 DNA reads as TGTGCCAGCATGAGGGGGCGCGAGCAGTACTTC. It specifies CASMRGREQYF. The chain recombines TRBV2 with TRBJ2-7; 7 positions match TRBD1. Germline V gene data show CDR1 as SNHLY and CDR2 as FYNNEI. The ends lost 7 bases at V and 6 bases at J; junction bases unmatched: 3. This CDR3 contains 11 residues.

This clonotype was recorded at least ten times. The V call is TRBV2, the J call TRBJ1-1; 9 positions match TRBD1. Germline V lookup: CDR1 SNHLY, CDR2 FYNNEI. The V gene end was trimmed by 8 bases and the J gene end by 0 bases; junction bases not matched to a gene: 4. The CDR3 has 14 residues. CDR3 amino acids: CASLDRGMNTEAFF. In DNA, the CDR3 is TGTGCCAGCTTGGACAGGGGCATGAACACTGAAGCTTTCTTT.

This clonotype was picked up many times. The chain uses TRBV6-1 and TRBJ2-7; the D call may be TRBD1 or TRBD2 (5 bases each). CDR3 length: 13 residues. The germline V gene encodes CDR1 MNHNS and CDR2 SASEGT. The V and J ends lost 3 bases and 2 bases respectively, with 8 bases between them. CDR3 residues: CASSDWGPYEQYF. The CDR3 DNA sequence: TGTGCCAGCAGTGATTGGGGACCCTACGAGCAGTACTTC.

The chain is built from TRBV5-1 and TRBJ2-7; the match to TRBD2 covers 8 bases. The germline V gene encodes CDR1 SGHRS and CDR2 YFSETQ. The CDR3 consists of 13 residues. J lost 6 bases, V lost 2 bases, and 4 bases had no gene match. The CDR3 here is CASSFRTSSEQYF. The CDR3, as DNA: TGCGCCAGCAGCTTCAGGACTAGCTCCGAGCAGTACTTC.

This clonotype was observed a handful of times. The chain uses TRBV27 and TRBJ1-3; no firm D call. The CDR3 length is 13 residues. V dropped 8 bases and J dropped 1 base, with 9 bases sitting between them. Germline V CDR1 and CDR2: MNHEY, SMNVEV (reference sequence). The CDR3 nucleotides read TGTGCCAGCTCGTCCTTTTCTGGAAACACCATATATTTT. Amino acids: CASSSFSGNTIYF.

This clonotype was recorded a few times. The chain joins TRBV3-1 to TRBJ1-6; unclear D gene. CDR3 size: 16 residues. V was cut by 0 bases and J by 9 bases, with 15 bases left in between. CDR1 is LGHDT, CDR2 YNNKEL, per germline (reference sequence). Here the CDR3 reads CASSQDLSTGISPLHF. In nucleotides, the CDR3 is TGTGCCAGCAGCCAAGATCTGTCAACGGGGATTTCACCCCTCCACTTT.

This clonotype was recorded many times. The V call is TRBV6-1, the J call TRBJ2-4; TRBD1 is a possible D gene (6 bases). V gave up 6 bases and J gave up 0 bases, with 15 bases separating them. There are 16 residues in the CDR3. Germline CDR1 reads MNHNS; CDR2 reads SASEGT. The CDR3 coding sequence is TGTGCCAGCAGCCTGACAGGAAACCTAGCCAAAAACATTCAGTACTTC. It translates to CASSLTGNLAKNIQYF.

This clonotype was recorded at least ten times. The V and J genes are TRBV20-1 and TRBJ1-5; the D gene is possibly TRBD1 (6 bases). Trimming removed 1 base at V and 3 bases at J, with 10 bases between. Germline V lookup: CDR1 DFQATT, CDR2 SNEGSKA (reference sequence). The CDR3 contains 14 residues. CDR3 residues: CSARVPGANQPQHF. CDR3 nucleotides: TGCAGTGCTAGAGTTCCGGGGGCCAATCAGCCCCAGCATTTT.

Many counts were recorded for this clonotype. The chain recombines TRBV28 with TRBJ2-5; no definite D call. V was clipped by 6 bases and J by 0 bases, with 14 bases between them. Germline V gives CDR1 MDHEN, CDR2 SYDVKM. The CDR3 spans 15 residues. The CDR3 coding sequence is TGTGCCAGCAGCTCCCCTCGACGGAACCAAGAGACCCAGTACTTC. It is translated as CASSSPRRNQETQYF.

In its sample, this clonotype was seen many times. The rearrangement joins TRBV20-1 to TRBJ2-5; 12 bases are a match to TRBD2. Germline values: CDR1 DFQATT, CDR2 SNEGSKA (reference sequence). There are 15 residues in the CDR3. V lost 0 bases, J lost 5 bases, and 4 bases stayed unmatched. The CDR3 DNA reads as TGCAGTGCTAGAGATCTAGCGGGAGGGCACGAGACCCAGTACTTC. Translated: CSARDLAGGHETQYF.

This clonotype was seen many times. J is TRBJ1-2 and V is TRBV2; TRBD1 agrees at 8 bases. This CDR3 contains 12 residues. From germline, CDR1 is SNHLY and CDR2 FYNNEI. The junction had 5 bases not matched to a gene; V was cut back by 6 bases and J by 8 bases. The CDR3 nucleotides read TGTGCCAGCAGGATGGACAGGGAAGGCTACACCTTC. Translation: CASRMDREGYTF.

There are many counts of this clonotype. The chain carries TRBV27 and TRBJ2-5; TRBD1 is a possible D gene (6 bases). Germline V gene lookup returns CDR1 MNHEY and CDR2 SMNVEV (reference sequence). V was trimmed by 6 bases and J by 6 bases, leaving 17 bases between them. The CDR3 covers 14 residues. The CDR3 sequence: CASSPQGLEKTQYF. The CDR3 DNA is TGTGCCAGCAGCCCCCAGGGGCTCGAAAAGACCCAGTACTTC.

This chain uses TRBV5-1 with TRBJ2-7; perhaps TRBD1 as D (5 bases). This CDR3 is 15 amino acids long. The germline V gene encodes CDR1 SGHRS and CDR2 YFSETQ. V lost 0 bases to trimming and J lost 4 bases, with 14 bases between them. The CDR3 bases are TGCGCCAGCAGCTTGGGTGCAGGTTCAGGGTACGAGCAGTACTTC. Translated: CASSLGAGSGYEQYF.

This clonotype came up a few times. The chain recombines TRBV6-5 with TRBJ1-5; D is ambiguous. Germline CDR1 is MNHEY and CDR2 is SVGAGI. The CDR3 length is 17 residues. Trimming took 2 bases from V and 4 from J, leaving 18 bases between them. CDR3 DNA: TGTGCCAGCAGTTACAGGACGCCGAAGTTCGGAAATCAGCCCCAGCATTTT. Encoded protein: CASSYRTPKFGNQPQHF.

The CDR3 bases are TGTGCCAGCAAAGGGACTAGCGGGACACTCGAGCAGTACTTC. It specifies CASKGTSGTLEQYF. V is TRBV2 and J is TRBJ2-7, with TRBD2 matching over 13 bases. Germline V gene sequence: CDR1 SNHLY, CDR2 FYNNEI. Losses at the gene ends were 7 bases for V and 6 bases for J; bases not matched to a gene: 6. This CDR3 is 14 amino acids long.

This clonotype was seen a few times. For the CDR3, the DNA is TGTGCCAGCAGTTACCGCCCCCGACTAGCGGGAGCGACCACCGGGGAGCTGTTTTTT. Amino acid sequence: CASSYRPRLAGATTGELFF. The V and J genes are TRBV6-5 and TRBJ2-2; 12 nucleotides match TRBD2. The CDR3 has 19 amino acids. After removal of 2 bases from V and 4 bases from J, the junction contained 11 bases not matched to a gene. CDR1 MNHEY and CDR2 SVGAGI come from the germline V gene.

This clonotype was found once. The chain combines TRBV19 with TRBJ2-2; perhaps TRBD1 as D (5 bases). This CDR3 comprises 15 residues. Between the trimmed V and J ends, which lost 0 bases and 1 base, there was a span of 6 bases. Germline CDR1 is LNHDA and CDR2 is SQIVND (reference sequence). CDR3 in amino acids: CASSIDTGNTGELFF. The CDR3 DNA is TGTGCCAGTAGTATAGATACAGGGAACACCGGGGAGCTGTTTTTT.